By its share, the clone carrying this TCR beta chain is medium-sized (0.01 to 0.1%). Antigen: not known. The length of the CDR3 is 13 residues. Looked up from germline, CDR1 is SNHLY and CDR2 is FYNNEI. V dropped 9 bases and J dropped 7 bases, with 13 bases sitting between them. This specimen comes from a study of T cell repertoires in ileal Crohn's disease. Only in-frame clones appear in the TCRdb table, and some are missing; sequencing was by immunoSEQ multiplex PCR. The data contain over 14,000 clones, less than 85% of them singletons. General study results and limits: Compared with non-smokers, active smokers at surgery showed more clonal expansions.

The clonotype comes from an adult with Crohn's disease. J is TRBJ1-6 and V is TRBV2, with D possibly matching TRBD1 (6 bases). The source material was ileal tissue. As DNA, the CDR3 is TGTGCCAGTCGGTGGGGGGCAAATTCACCCCTCCACTTT. Residues: CASRWGANSPLHF.